The sequence of this TCR beta chain was determined in a study of OX40 agonist ivuxolimab in advanced cancers. Libraries were prepared by immunoSEQ multiplex PCR; TCRdb keeps only in-frame clonotypes and omits some of them. The sample shows 65,000 to 95,000 clones, around 92% of them seen only once. This TCR was recovered from an adult with an advanced solid tumor such as melanoma, head and neck, liver or kidney cancer. This sample comprised CD4+ or CD8+ T cells sorted from blood, obtained in a trial of the OX40 agonist ivuxolimab.

CDR3 bases: TGTGCCAGCTCACCCCCGGGACTAGCGGGAGATACGCAGTATTTT. Its protein product is CASSPPGLAGDTQYF. The J gene is TRBJ2-3, the V gene TRBV18; TRBD2 aligns across 12 bases. After removal of 3 bases from V and 5 bases from J, the junction contained 3 bases not matched to a gene. Germline V gives CDR1 KGHSH, CDR2 LQKENI. CDR3 size: 15 residues.